This entry lists 5 T cell receptor beta chains sequenced from one sample in a study of T cell responses to AZD1222 COVID-19 vaccine. TCRdb's copy holds only in-frame clones and misses some; the assay was immunoSEQ multiplex PCR. The sample carries around 100,000 clones, under 95% recorded once. The sequences come from peripheral blood, collected on day 0 of AZD1222 vaccination. Receptors were obtained from an adult in good health.

The chain has TRBV6-1 and TRBJ1-5; 11 positions agree with TRBD1. Germline lookup yields CDR1 MNHNS and CDR2 SASEGT. Losses at the gene ends were 3 bases for V and 7 bases for J; bases not matched to a gene: 5. There are 15 residues in the CDR3. The CDR3: CASSERDRGLQPQHF. CDR3 nucleotide sequence: TGTGCCAGCAGTGAGCGGGACAGGGGGTTACAGCCCCAGCATTTT.

The chain couples TRBV9 to TRBJ2-1, with 11 bases lining up with TRBD2. This CDR3 has 17 amino acids. The V gene end was trimmed by 0 bases and the J gene end by 2 bases; junction bases not matched to a gene: 4. Per germline, CDR1 SGDLS and CDR2 YYNGEE. The CDR3 reads CASSVALAGGPYNEQFF. CDR3 sequence (DNA): TGTGCCAGCAGCGTAGCCCTAGCGGGGGGACCCTACAATGAGCAGTTCTTC.

The rearrangement joins TRBV24-1 to TRBJ2-3; 10 bases are shared with TRBD1. The CDR3 loop spans 17 amino acids. J gave up 3 bases and V 4 bases, and 9 bases lay outside the gene matches. Germline V gives CDR1 KGHDR, CDR2 SFDVKD. In DNA form, the CDR3 reads TGTGCCACCAGTGACAGGGACAGGGGATTAGGGACAGATACGCAGTATTTT. It is translated as CATSDRDRGLGTDTQYF.

This chain links TRBV19 with TRBJ1-4; 8 positions agree with TRBD1. Germline V gene lookup returns CDR1 LNHDA and CDR2 SQIVND (reference sequence). After removal of 8 bases from V and 3 bases from J, the junction contained 2 bases not matched to a gene. The CDR3 sequence is 13 residues long. The CDR3 loop is CASSQGANEKLFF. CDR3 nucleotides: TGTGCCAGTTCACAGGGGGCTAATGAAAAACTGTTTTTT.

The chain links TRBV28 to TRBJ1-2; D not resolved. Trimming shortened V by 5 bases and J by 7 bases, and 14 bases separated the two germline ends. The CDR3 is made up of 13 amino acids. CDR1 MDHEN and CDR2 SYDVKM come from the germline V gene. The CDR3 DNA follows: TGTGCCAGCAGTATCCTCCTCTCGGGTGGCTACACCTTC. Translation: CASSILLSGGYTF.